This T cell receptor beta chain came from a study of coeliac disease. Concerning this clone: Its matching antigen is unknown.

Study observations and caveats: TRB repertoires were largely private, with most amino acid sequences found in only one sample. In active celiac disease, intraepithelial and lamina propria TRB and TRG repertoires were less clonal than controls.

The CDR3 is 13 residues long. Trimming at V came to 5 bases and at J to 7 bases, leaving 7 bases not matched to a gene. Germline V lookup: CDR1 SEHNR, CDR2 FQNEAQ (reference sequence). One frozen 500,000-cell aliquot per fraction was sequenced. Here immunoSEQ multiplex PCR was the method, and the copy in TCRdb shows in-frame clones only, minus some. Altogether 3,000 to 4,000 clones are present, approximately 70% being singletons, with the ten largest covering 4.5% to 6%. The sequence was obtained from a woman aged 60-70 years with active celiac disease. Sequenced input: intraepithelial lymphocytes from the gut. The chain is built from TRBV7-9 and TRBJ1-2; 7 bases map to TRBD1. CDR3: CASSATGVSGYTF. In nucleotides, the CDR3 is TGTGCCAGCAGCGCAACAGGGGTTAGTGGCTACACCTTC. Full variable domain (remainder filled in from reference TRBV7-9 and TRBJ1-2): DTGVSQNPRHKITKRGQNVTFRCDPISEHNRLYWYRQTLGQGPEFLTYFQNEAQLEKSRLLSDRFSAERPKGSFSTLEIQRTEQGDSAMYLCASSATGVSGYTFGSGTRLTVV.